This is a list of T cell receptor beta chains from one sample in a study of PD-L1 blockade in urothelial cancer. Sequenced by immunoSEQ multiplex PCR; TCRdb stores in-frame clones only, minus some. The sample has 30,000 to 40,000 clones; roughly 82% are singletons. Sample: PBMCs, taken around atezolizumab (anti-PD-L1) treatment. These receptors were taken from a man between 65 and 80 years old with urothelial cancer. Both conserved end residues are trimmed from each CDR3.

J gene: TRBJ2-3; V gene: TRBV4-1; CDR3 protein: ASSLLGASGSIGTQY
J gene: TRBJ1-1; V gene: TRBV5-4; CDR3 protein: ASRPGTAVNTEAF
J gene: TRBJ1-4; V gene: TRBV18; CDR3 protein: ASSLGQGQKLF
J gene: TRBJ2-1; V gene: TRBV7-3; CDR3 protein: ASRTLETSGRRSYNEQF
J gene: TRBJ2-2; V gene: TRBV11-1; CDR3 protein: ASSGGQGSTGELF
J gene: TRBJ2-7; V gene: TRBV5-6; CDR3 protein: ASSFAREQY
J gene: TRBJ2-1; V gene: TRBV6-1; CDR3 protein: ASSERSGGAAYNEQF
J gene: TRBJ2-1; V gene: TRBV7-2; CDR3 protein: ASRLGTSSYNEQF
J gene: TRBJ1-1; V gene: TRBV12-2; CDR3 protein: ASRLVRVNTEAF
J gene: TRBJ1-2; V gene: TRBV7-2; CDR3 protein: ASSLAQGKYGYT
J gene: TRBJ2-5; V gene: TRBV15; CDR3 protein: ATGLLQGETQY
J gene: TRBJ2-7; V gene: TRBV30; CDR3 protein: ACSAGGGTGDEQY
J gene: TRBJ2-3; V gene: TRBV2; CDR3 protein: ARQGLGSDTQY
J gene: TRBJ2-7; V gene: TRBV9; CDR3 protein: ASSVSEQGSREQY
J gene: TRBJ2-1; V gene: TRBV5-4; CDR3 protein: ASSLAMNEQF
J gene: TRBJ1-1; V gene: TRBV11-2; CDR3 protein: ASSFDVLRDYGAEAF
J gene: TRBJ2-3; V gene: TRBV28; CDR3 protein: ASRPGDSMNTQY
J gene: TRBJ1-5; V gene: TRBV29-1; CDR3 protein: SVTATGVNQPQH
J gene: TRBJ2-3; V gene: TRBV5-4; CDR3 protein: ASSPTPLQGTQY
J gene: TRBJ1-1; V gene: TRBV19; CDR3 protein: ASSISAATEAF
J gene: TRBJ1-3; V gene: TRBV5-1; CDR3 protein: ASSLGGQGSGNTIY
J gene: TRBJ2-7; V gene: TRBV20-1; CDR3 protein: SGSGADEQY
J gene: TRBJ1-1; V gene: TRBV7-3; CDR3 protein: ASSSQVMNTEAF
J gene: TRBJ1-2; V gene: TRBV30; CDR3 protein: AWRADSYGYT
J gene: TRBJ2-1; V gene: TRBV2; CDR3 protein: ASSDGTTGGAVDEQF
J gene: TRBJ2-6; V gene: TRBV2; CDR3 protein: ASSGSSGANVLT
J gene: TRBJ1-2; V gene: TRBV9; CDR3 protein: ASSVGTEQAVHT
J gene: TRBJ2-2; V gene: TRBV19; CDR3 protein: ASSISKQNTGELF
J gene: TRBJ2-1; V gene: TRBV7-9; CDR3 protein: ASSSAGTSGREGDEQF
J gene: TRBJ2-1; V gene: TRBV7-9; CDR3 protein: ASSFLAGGSNEQF
J gene: TRBJ2-2; V gene: TRBV5-1; CDR3 protein: ASSLEGTSGTGELF
J gene: TRBJ2-3; V gene: TRBV11-1; CDR3 protein: ASRPTSGGTDTQY
J gene: TRBJ1-2; V gene: TRBV30; CDR3 protein: AWSPGTAGNT
J gene: TRBJ1-4; V gene: TRBV6-1; CDR3 protein: ASSDQSEKLF
J gene: TRBJ2-1; V gene: TRBV5-4; CDR3 protein: ASDPGLGHNNEQF
J gene: TRBJ1-1; V gene: TRBV27; CDR3 protein: ASSILWTGSMNTEAF
J gene: TRBJ1-2; V gene: TRBV28; CDR3 protein: AIGTAYYGYT
J gene: TRBJ1-1; V gene: TRBV6-5; CDR3 protein: ASRLTGLHTEAF
J gene: TRBJ1-5; V gene: TRBV25-1; CDR3 protein: ASRGAGRYQPQH
J gene: TRBJ1-5; V gene: TRBV6-4; CDR3 protein: ASSGKAGGNQPQH
J gene: TRBJ2-2; V gene: TRBV30; CDR3 protein: AWPGTELGGELF
J gene: TRBJ1-1; V gene: TRBV7-8; CDR3 protein: ASSPNREVAF
J gene: TRBJ1-3; V gene: TRBV28; CDR3 protein: AGRQGAGGNTIY
J gene: TRBJ2-1; V gene: TRBV19; CDR3 protein: ASSIYATLSSYNEQF
J gene: TRBJ1-1; V gene: TRBV5-5; CDR3 protein: ASSLGGGTEAF
J gene: TRBJ1-1; V gene: TRBV5-4; CDR3 protein: ASSPFGTEAF
J gene: TRBJ1-1; V gene: TRBV18; CDR3 protein: ASSPNLNTEAF
J gene: TRBJ2-3; V gene: TRBV7-8; CDR3 protein: ASSLVSLDTQY
J gene: TRBJ2-2; V gene: TRBV6-4; CDR3 protein: ASSDSKQGAWGELF
J gene: TRBJ2-6; V gene: TRBV9; CDR3 protein: ASSLTGSGANVLT
J gene: TRBJ2-1; V gene: TRBV5-1; CDR3 protein: ASSPGTGTSGSGFGNEQF
J gene: TRBJ2-7; V gene: TRBV5-1; CDR3 protein: ASSLGQGDGGEQY
J gene: TRBJ2-1; V gene: TRBV5-1; CDR3 protein: ASSSPPFRTAASGTYNEQF
J gene: TRBJ1-3; V gene: TRBV19; CDR3 protein: ASSPLTDRRNTIY
J gene: TRBJ2-5; V gene: TRBV28; CDR3 protein: ASSLPGDRKTQY
J gene: TRBJ2-7; V gene: TRBV27; CDR3 protein: ASSPLRDKTYEQY